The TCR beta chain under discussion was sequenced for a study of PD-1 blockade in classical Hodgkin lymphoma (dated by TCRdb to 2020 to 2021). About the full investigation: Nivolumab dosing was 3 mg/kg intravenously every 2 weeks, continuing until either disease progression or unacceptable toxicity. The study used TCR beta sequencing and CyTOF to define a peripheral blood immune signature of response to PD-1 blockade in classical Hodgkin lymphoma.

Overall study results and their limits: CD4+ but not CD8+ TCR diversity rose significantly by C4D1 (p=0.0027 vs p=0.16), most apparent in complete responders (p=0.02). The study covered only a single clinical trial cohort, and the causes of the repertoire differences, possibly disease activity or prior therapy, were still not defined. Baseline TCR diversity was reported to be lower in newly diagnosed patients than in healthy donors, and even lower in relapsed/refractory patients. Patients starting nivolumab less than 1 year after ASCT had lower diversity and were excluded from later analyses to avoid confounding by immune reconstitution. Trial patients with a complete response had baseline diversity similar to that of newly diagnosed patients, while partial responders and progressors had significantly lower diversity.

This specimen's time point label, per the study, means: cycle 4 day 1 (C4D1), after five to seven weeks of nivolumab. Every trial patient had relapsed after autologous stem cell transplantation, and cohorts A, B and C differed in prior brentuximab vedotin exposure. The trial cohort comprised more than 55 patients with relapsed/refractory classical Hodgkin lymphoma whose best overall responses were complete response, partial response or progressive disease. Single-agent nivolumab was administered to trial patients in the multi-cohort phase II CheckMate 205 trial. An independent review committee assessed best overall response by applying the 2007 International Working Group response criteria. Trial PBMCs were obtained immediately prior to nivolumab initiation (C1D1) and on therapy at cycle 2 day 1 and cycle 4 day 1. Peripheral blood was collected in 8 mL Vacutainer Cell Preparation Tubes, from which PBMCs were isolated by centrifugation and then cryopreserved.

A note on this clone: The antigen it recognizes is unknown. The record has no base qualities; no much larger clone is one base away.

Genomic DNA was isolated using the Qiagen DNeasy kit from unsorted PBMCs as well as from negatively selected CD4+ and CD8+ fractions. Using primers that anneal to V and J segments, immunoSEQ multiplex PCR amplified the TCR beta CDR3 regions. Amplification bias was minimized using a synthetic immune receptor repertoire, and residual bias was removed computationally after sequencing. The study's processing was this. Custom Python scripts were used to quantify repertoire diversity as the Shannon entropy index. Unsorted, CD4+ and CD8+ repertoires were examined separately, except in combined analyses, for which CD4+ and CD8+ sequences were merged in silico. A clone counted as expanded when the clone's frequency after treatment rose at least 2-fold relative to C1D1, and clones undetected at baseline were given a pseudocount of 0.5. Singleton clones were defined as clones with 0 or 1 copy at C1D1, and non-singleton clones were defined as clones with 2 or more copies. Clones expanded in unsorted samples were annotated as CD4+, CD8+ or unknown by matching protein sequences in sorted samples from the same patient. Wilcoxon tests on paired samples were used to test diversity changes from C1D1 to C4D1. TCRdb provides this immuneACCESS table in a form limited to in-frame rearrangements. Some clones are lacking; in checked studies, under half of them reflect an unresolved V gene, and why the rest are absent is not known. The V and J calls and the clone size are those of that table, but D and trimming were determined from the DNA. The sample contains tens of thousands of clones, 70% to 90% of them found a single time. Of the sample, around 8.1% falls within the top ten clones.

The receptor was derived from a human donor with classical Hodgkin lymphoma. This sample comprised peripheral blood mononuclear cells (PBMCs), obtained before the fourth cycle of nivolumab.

The CDR3 region: CASSNNSPLHF. The bases read TGTGCCAGCAGTAATAATTCACCCCTCCACTTT. The chain links TRBV28 with TRBJ1-6, with no reliable assignment of the D segment. From the germline V gene, CDR1 is MDHEN and CDR2 is SYDVKM. From the cysteine through the phenylalanine, the CDR3 covers 11 amino acids. Only CDR3 DNA remains: 33 bases, in frame from the first base. V loses 5 bases, J loses 5 bases, and the germline ends lie 1 base apart.